The T cell receptor (beta chain) described here comes from a study of shared clonotypes between healthy human individuals. The CDR3 is made up of 19 amino acids. Losses at the gene ends were 4 bases for V and 3 bases for J; bases not matched to a gene: 12. Germline CDR1 and CDR2: MGHRA and YSYEKL. Sequenced by immunoSEQ multiplex PCR; TCRdb stores in-frame clones only, minus some. This table holds roughly 810,000 clones, 96% found once. CD45RO negativity and positive selection for CCR7 defined naive CD8 cells, a population that excluded terminally differentiated effector memory CD45RA+ cells. Sequencing used naive CD8+ T cells sorted from blood. The source of this sequence is a man younger than 45 in good health. V usage is TRBV4-1 and J usage is TRBJ2-3; 14 positions match TRBD2. The CDR3 DNA reads as TGCGCCAGCAGCCTTACCCCTGGGACTAGCGGGAGTGGGACAGATACGCAGTATTTT. It translates to CASSLTPGTSGSGTDTQYF.